Detailed here is one TCR beta chain. Antigen specificity is unknown. The CDR3 runs to 16 residues. The germline V and J ends were trimmed by 0 bases and 0 bases, with 8 bases remaining between them. Germline-derived CDR1 and CDR2 are MNHEY and SVGAGI. These data come from a study of T cell responses to AZD1222 COVID-19 vaccine. Study-wide results and limits: Spike-specific TCR breadth and depth rose after two AZD1222 doses. White British donors predominated, females outnumbered males, and clonal diversity was possibly underestimated.

The protocol was immunoSEQ multiplex PCR, while the TCRdb copy is restricted to in-frame clones and leaves out a portion. Of some 180,000 clones listed, 80% to 95% are singletons. The sample consisted of peripheral blood, taken on day 0 of AZD1222 vaccination. The chain recombines TRBV6-5 with TRBJ2-2; unclear D gene. This receptor was taken from an adult in good health. Here the CDR3 DNA reads TGTGCCAGCAGTTACTCGATCTCTACGAACACCGGGGAGCTGTTTTTT. It is translated as CASSYSISTNTGELFF.